This note documents a single T cell receptor (beta chain) sequence. The germline V and J ends were trimmed by 0 bases and 10 bases, with 14 bases remaining between them. Germline V lookup: CDR1 SGHRS, CDR2 YFSETQ. This CDR3 comprises 15 residues. This record belongs to a study of cytomegalovirus exposure and HLA in healthy donors. Primers included in the PCR were 60 Vbeta and 13 Jbeta primers. The data were produced by immunoSEQ multiplex PCR, yet TCRdb's version contains in-frame clones alone and is incomplete. In total, the table holds about 58,000 clones. The genes are TRBV5-1 and TRBJ1-6; D unclear. Sequencing was carried out using PBMCs. The TCR was taken from a male donor in good health and CMV-seronegative. CDR3 amino acids: CASSLGTAGGSPLHF. The CDR3 nucleotides read TGCGCCAGCAGCTTGGGCACGGCCGGAGGATCACCCCTCCACTTT.